This TCR beta chain appears in the sequencing data of a study of tumor-infiltrating lymphocytes in oesophageal squamous cell carcinoma (dated by TCRdb to between 2015 and 2016). The library came from PCR. TCRdb records Illumina HiSeq 2000 as the sequencer. The public reads were run again by TCRdb, first through fastp at Q25 and then through MiXCR, and only productive beta chains were kept. Each CDR3 protein gets just one entry, which takes the most common genes and DNA from the rows behind it. This sample is represented by 23,000 or so distinct CDR3 sequences; around 38% of them were singletons. The ten top clones hold about a quarter of the sample. The germline V gene sets CDR1 to SGHVS and CDR2 to FNYEAQ. Including cysteine and phenylalanine, the CDR3 has 14 amino acids. Just CDR3 DNA is preserved here, 42 bases in frame from base 1. As to this clonotype: Its antigen has not been determined. Base qualities were left out, and no much larger clone turns up one base away.

The sequenced sample consisted of esophageal tumor tissue. Rearrangement joined TRBV7-6 to TRBJ2-5, with no confident D gene call. The J call is doubtful: the DNA matches TRBJ2-7 better. The TCR comes from a male donor with esophageal squamous cell carcinoma. The CDR3 here reads CASSRSIVSYEQYF. The DNA sequence is given as TGTGCCAGCAGCCGTTCAATCGTTTCCTACGAGCAGTACTTC.